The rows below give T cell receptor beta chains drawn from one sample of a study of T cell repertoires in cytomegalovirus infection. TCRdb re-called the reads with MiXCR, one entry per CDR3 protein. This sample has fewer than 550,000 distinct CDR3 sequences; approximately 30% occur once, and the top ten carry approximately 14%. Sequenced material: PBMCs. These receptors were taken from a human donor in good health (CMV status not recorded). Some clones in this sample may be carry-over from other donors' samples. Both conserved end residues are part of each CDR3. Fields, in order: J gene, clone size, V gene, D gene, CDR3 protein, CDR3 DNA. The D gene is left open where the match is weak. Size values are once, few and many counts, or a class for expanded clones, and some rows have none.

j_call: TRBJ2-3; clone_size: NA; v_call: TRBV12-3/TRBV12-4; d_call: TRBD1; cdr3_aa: CASRHGQGNTDTQYF; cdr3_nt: TGTGCCAGCAGGCACGGACAGGGAAACACAGATACGCAGTATTTT
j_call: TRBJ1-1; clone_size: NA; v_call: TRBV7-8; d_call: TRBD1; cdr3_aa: CASSWDRGTESFF; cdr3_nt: TGTGCCAGCAGCTGGGACAGGGGAACTGAATCGTTCTTT
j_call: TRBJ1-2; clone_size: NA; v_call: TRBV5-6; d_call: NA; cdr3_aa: CASSLAILAPPNYGYTF; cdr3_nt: TGTGCCAGCAGCTTGGCCATCTTAGCTCCTCCTAACTATGGCTACACCTTC
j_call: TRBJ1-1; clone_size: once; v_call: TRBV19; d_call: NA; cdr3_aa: CDSSWQATLNTEAFF; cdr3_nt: TGTGACAGTAGTTGGCAGGCCACCCTTAACACTGAAGCTTTCTTT
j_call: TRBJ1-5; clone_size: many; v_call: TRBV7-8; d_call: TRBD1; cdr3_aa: CASSSRDRGNDNQPQHF; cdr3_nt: TGTGCCAGCAGCTCCCGGGACAGGGGAAATGACAATCAGCCCCAGCATTTT
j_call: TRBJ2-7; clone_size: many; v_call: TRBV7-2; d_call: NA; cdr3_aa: CASRSAGYEQYF; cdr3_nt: TGTGCCAGCAGGTCGGCGGGCTACGAGCAGTACTTC
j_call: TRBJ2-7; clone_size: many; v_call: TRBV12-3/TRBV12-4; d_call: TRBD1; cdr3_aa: CASSSMTGLTSYEQYF; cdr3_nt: TGTGCCAGCAGTTCTATGACAGGGCTCACTTCCTACGAGCAGTACTTC
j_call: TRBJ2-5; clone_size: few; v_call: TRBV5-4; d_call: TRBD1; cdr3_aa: CASSLPGQGTSQYF; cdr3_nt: TGTGCCAGCAGCCTCCCGGGACAGGGAACATCCCAGTACTTC
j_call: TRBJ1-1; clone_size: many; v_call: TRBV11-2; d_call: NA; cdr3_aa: CASSLDSAEAFF; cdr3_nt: TGTGCCAGCAGCTTAGACTCCGCTGAAGCTTTCTTT
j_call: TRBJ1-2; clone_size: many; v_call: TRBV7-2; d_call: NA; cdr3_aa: CASSLDPGGSVYGYTF; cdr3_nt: TGTGCCAGCAGCTTAGACCCGGGGGGCTCGGTCTATGGCTACACCTTC
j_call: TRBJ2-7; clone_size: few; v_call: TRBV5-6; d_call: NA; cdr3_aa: CASSLDWQTSYEQYF; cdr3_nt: TGTGCCAGCAGTCTCGACTGGCAAACCTCCTACGAGCAGTACTTC
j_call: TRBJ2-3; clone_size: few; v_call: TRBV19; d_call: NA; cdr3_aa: CASSIRGGIDTQYF; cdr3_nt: TGTGCCAGTAGTATTAGAGGAGGTATAGATACGCAGTATTTT
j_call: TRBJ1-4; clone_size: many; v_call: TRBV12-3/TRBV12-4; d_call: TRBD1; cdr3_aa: CASRRTGVGEKLFF; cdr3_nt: TGTGCCAGCAGACGGACAGGGGTAGGCGAAAAACTGTTTTTT
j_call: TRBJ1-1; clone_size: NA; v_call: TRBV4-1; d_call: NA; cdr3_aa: CASSQDRVGAGNTEAFF; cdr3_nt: TGCGCCAGCAGCCAAGATAGGGTTGGCGCGGGGAACACTGAAGCTTTCTTT
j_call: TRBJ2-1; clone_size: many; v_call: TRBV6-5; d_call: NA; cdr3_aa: CASSYVAGGSNEQFF; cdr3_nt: TGTGCCAGCAGTTACGTCGCAGGGGGGAGCAATGAGCAGTTCTTC
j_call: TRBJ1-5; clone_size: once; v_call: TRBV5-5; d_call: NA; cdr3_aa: CASSLNPFNQPQHF; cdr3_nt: TGTGCCAGCAGCTTAAATCCTTTTAATCAGCCCCAGCATTTT
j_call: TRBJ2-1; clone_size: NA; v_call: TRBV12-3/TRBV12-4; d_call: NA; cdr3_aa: CSSRIQYNEQFF; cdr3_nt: TGTTCCAGCAGAATTCAGTACAATGAGCAGTTCTTC
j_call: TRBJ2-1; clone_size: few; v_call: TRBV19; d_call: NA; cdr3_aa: CASSIQRLGSDEQFF; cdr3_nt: TGTGCCAGTAGTATTCAGAGGCTGGGTAGCGATGAGCAGTTCTTC
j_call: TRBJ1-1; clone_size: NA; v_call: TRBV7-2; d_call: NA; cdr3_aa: CASSPPGVGGINEALF; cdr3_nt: TGTGCCAGCAGCCCACCCGGGGTGGGAGGTATAAATGAAGCTTTATTT
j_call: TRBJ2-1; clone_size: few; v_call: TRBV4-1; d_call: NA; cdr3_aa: CASSQDEGAGALTYEQFF; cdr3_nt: TGCGCCAGCAGCCAAGATGAAGGTGCAGGAGCACTTACGTATGAGCAGTTCTTC
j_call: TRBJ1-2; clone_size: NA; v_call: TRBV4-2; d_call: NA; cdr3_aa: CASSQDQQGTGGYTF; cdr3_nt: TGTGCCAGCAGCCAGGACCAACAGGGAACGGGCGGCTACACCTTC
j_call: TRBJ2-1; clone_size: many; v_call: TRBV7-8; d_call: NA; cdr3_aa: CASSSPTRRGYNEQFF; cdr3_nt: TGTGCCAGCAGCTCCCCCACGAGGCGGGGATACAATGAGCAGTTCTTC
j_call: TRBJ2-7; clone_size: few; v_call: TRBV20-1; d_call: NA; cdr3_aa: CSAITGTLSGEQYF; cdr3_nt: TGCAGTGCCATCACCGGGACTTTGAGTGGAGAGCAGTACTTC
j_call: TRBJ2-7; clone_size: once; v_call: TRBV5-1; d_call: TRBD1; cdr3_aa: CASSTGQGRPSYEQYF; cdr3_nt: TGCGCCAGCAGCACTGGACAGGGCCGGCCCTCCTACGAGCAGTACTTC
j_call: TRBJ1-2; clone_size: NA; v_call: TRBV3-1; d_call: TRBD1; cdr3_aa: CASSLGTGRFYGYTF; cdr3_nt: TGTGCCAGCAGCCTTGGGACAGGGCGGTTCTATGGCTACACCTTC
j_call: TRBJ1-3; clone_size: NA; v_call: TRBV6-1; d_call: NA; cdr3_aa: CASSPTPSGNTIYF; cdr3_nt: TGTGCCAGCAGCCCGACCCCCTCTGGAAACACCATATATTTT
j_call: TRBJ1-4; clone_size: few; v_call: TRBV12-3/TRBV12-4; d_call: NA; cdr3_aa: CASSFAPGTQWEKLFF; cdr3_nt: TGTGCCAGCAGTTTTGCCCCAGGGACCCAGTGGGAAAAACTGTTTTTT
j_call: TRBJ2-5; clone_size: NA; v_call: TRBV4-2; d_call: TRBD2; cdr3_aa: CASSQASGDPRETQYF; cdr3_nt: TGTGCCAGCAGCCAGGCTAGCGGGGACCCGAGAGAGACCCAGTACTTC
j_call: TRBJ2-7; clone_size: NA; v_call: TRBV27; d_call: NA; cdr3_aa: CASSLSKGSRVYEQYF; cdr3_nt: TGTGCCAGCAGTTTATCGAAAGGGTCTAGAGTCTACGAGCAGTACTTC
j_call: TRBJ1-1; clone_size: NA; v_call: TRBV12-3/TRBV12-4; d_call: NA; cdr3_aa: CASSFGQTNTEAFF; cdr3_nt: TGTGCCAGCAGTTTCGGACAGACGAACACTGAAGCTTTCTTT
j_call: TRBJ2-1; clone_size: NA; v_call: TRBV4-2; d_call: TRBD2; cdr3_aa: CASSHSSGTSGGNEQFF; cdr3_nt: TGTGCCAGCAGCCATTCTTCTGGGACTAGCGGGGGTAATGAGCAGTTCTTC
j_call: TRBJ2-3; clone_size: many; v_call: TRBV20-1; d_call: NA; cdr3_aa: CSARDPGSTQYF; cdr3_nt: TGCAGTGCTAGAGATCCCGGAAGTACGCAGTATTTT
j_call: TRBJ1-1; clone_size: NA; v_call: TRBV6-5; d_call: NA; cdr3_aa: CASSHRKNGVLAEAFF; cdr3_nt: TGTGCCAGCAGTCATCGGAAGAATGGGGTTCTCGCTGAAGCTTTCTTT
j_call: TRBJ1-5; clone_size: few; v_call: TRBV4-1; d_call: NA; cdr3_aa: CASSHTGGDQPQHF; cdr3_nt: TGCGCCAGCAGCCACACCGGGGGCGATCAGCCCCAGCATTTT
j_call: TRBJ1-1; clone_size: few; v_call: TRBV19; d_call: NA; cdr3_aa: CASSIPPFMEAFF; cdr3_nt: TGTGCCAGTAGTATACCGCCATTTATGGAAGCTTTCTTT
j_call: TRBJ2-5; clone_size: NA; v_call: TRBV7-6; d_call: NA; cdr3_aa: CASRGYQETQYF; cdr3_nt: TGTGCCAGCAGGGGGTACCAAGAGACCCAGTACTTC
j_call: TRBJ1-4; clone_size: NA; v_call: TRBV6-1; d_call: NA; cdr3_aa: CASSEALGGEKLFF; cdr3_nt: TGTGCCAGCAGTGAAGCGCTAGGTGGTGAAAAACTGTTTTTT
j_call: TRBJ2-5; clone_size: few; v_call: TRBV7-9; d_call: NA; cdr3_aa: CASREGGETQYF; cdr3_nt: TGTGCCAGCAGGGAAGGGGGAGAGACCCAGTACTTC
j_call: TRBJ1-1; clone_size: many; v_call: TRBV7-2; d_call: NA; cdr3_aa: CASSLGHGNTEAFF; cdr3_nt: TGTGCCAGCAGCTTAGGGCACGGCAACACTGAAGCTTTCTTT
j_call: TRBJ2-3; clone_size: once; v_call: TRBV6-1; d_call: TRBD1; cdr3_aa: CASRTRDRGADTQYF; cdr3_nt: TGTGCCAGTCGGACCCGGGACAGGGGCGCGGATACGCAGTATTTT
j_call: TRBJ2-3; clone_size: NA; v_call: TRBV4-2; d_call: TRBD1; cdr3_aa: CASSHPGTGVETQYF; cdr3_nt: TGTGCCAGCAGCCACCCCGGGACAGGGGTCGAGACGCAGTATTTT